The 18 T cell receptor beta chains reported below all come from one sample, sequenced in a study of tissue T cells after allogeneic stem cell transplantation. Documented time point: mouse harvest day 7 after allogeneic transplant. The graft held 10^6 splenic CD5+ T cells and 10^7 T-cell-depleted bone marrow cells. Only in-frame clones appear in the TCRdb table, and some are missing; sequencing was by immunoSEQ multiplex PCR. The repertoire holds several thousand clones, around half seen once, with 7.7% in the top ten. The sample was lymph node tissue. These receptor sequences come from a female BALB/c mouse given C57BL/6 T cells with graft-versus-host disease after an allogeneic hematopoietic cell transplant.

For this clone: Gene and germline names: mouse. The sequence runs out 1 residue before the end of the CDR3; the remainder is reconstructed from the germline J gene. Other DNA sequences in this specimen translate into the identical CDR3. The V gene is TRBV26, the J gene TRBJ2-2, with D possibly matching TRBD2 (7 bases). The ends were cut back, 6 bases at V and 0 bases at J, with 14 bases in the middle. This CDR3 is built from 16 residues. Germline V CDR1 and CDR2: KGHPV, FQNQEV (reference sequence). The sequenced CDR3 bases are TGTGCCAGCAGCCTGGAGGGGGGGTCAAACACCGGGCAGCTCTAC. Translating it yields CASSLEGGSNTGQLY. The full CDR3 reads CASSLEGGSNTGQLYF.

About this clone: The germline and genes are mouse ones. Read data end 1 residue before the CDR3 end; the end is taken from the germline J gene. This chain uses TRBV19 with TRBJ2-5; D is unresolved. The CDR3 loop spans 14 amino acids. Per germline, CDR1 FNHDT and CDR2 SITEND (reference sequence). The V end lost 0 bases, the J end lost 0 bases, and 5 bases lay between the germline ends. CDR3 bases read: TGTGCCAGCAGTATAGGGGTTAACCAAGACACCCAGTAC. Its protein is CASSIGVNQDTQY. The whole CDR3 region reads CASSIGVNQDTQYF.

Concerning this clone: The genes and germline here are from mouse. The CDR3 DNA, read in part, is TGCTCCAGCAGTCAATCGTTCAGGGAAGACACCCAGTAC. It codes for CSSSQSFREDTQY. The CDR3 reads in full as CSSSQSFREDTQYF. The rearrangement links TRBV23 to TRBJ2-5; the DNA was not used to check the table's D call, TRBD1. The read terminates 1 residue before the CDR3 end, so the remaining end is supplied by the germline J gene. Looked up from germline, CDR1 is KGHTA and CDR2 is FQNQQP. This CDR3 region has 14 residues.

Of note for this clone: The gene symbols are mouse symbols. The CDR3 is cut off 1 residue early in the read; its end comes from the germline J gene. The V gene is TRBV1, the J gene TRBJ1-2, with unresolved D. The CDR3 is made up of 13 amino acids. Trimming shortened V by 0 bases and J by 2 bases, and 4 bases separated the two germline ends. Germline V gene data show CDR1 as NSQYPW and CDR2 as LRSPGD (reference sequence). The CDR3 region is CTCSADRNSDYTF. The part of the CDR3 DNA that was read is TGCACCTGCAGTGCAGACAGGAACTCCGACTACACC.

About this clone: The gene names given are mouse names. The CDR3 end is not reached by the read, which stops 1 residue before it; the germline J gene fills it in. The chain joins TRBV3 to TRBJ2-3; TRBD2 is a possible D gene (6 bases). Germline assignment: CDR1 SNHLY and CDR2 FYNGKV (reference sequence). The CDR3 is 14 residues long. V was shortened by 3 bases and J by 2 bases, with 9 bases between the two germline ends. The CDR3: CASSFGGNAETLYF. The covered CDR3 bases are TGTGCCAGCAGCTTCGGGGGGAATGCAGAAACGCTGTAT.

Worth noting for this clone: Gene names denote mouse genes. The sequenced fragment ends 1 residue before the CDR3 boundary, so the rest is inferred from the germline J gene. The chain combines TRBV16 with TRBJ1-3, with TRBD1 as a possible D gene (5 bases). This CDR3 contains 14 residues. V shed 1 base and J shed 4 bases, with 8 bases lying between them. Germline V gene data show CDR1 as SGHSA and CDR2 as FRNQAP. CDR3 DNA, as far as it was read: TGTGCAAGCAGCTTAGGGGGACCCGGAAATACGCTCTAT. Its protein product is CASSLGGPGNTLY. The whole CDR3 is CASSLGGPGNTLYF.

Only a few counts were recorded for this clone. The gene names here belong to mouse. The DNA ends 1 residue before the CDR3 does, and the rest of the CDR3 is filled in from the germline J gene. This chain joins TRBV26 and TRBJ2-4; D could derive from TRBD1 or TRBD2 (6 bases each). CDR1 and CDR2 from the germline V gene are KGHPV and FQNQEV (reference sequence). V shed 4 bases and J shed 0 bases, with 11 bases lying between them. The CDR3 extends over 15 amino acids. The part of the CDR3 DNA that was read is TGTGCCAGCAGTCCGGGGGGACAAAGTCAAAACACCTTGTAC. It codes for CASSPGGQSQNTLY. The CDR3 reads in full as CASSPGGQSQNTLYF.

This clone was counted between two and nine times. Germline and genes: mouse. The CDR3 is cut off 1 residue early in the read; its end comes from the germline J gene. The rearrangement uses TRBV13-1 and TRBJ2-1, with D possibly TRBD1 on 6 matching bases. Germline lookup yields CDR1 NSHNY and CDR2 SYGAGN. There are 14 residues in the CDR3. V was trimmed by 2 bases and J by 3 bases, leaving 9 bases between them. CDR3 sequence reads: CASSEGGLYAEQFF. Partial CDR3 DNA: TGTGCCAGCAGTGAAGGGGGTCTCTATGCTGAGCAGTTC.

Within the sample, this clone is medium-sized. Gene labels here are mouse ones. The CDR3 end lies 1 residue beyond the end of the read and is filled in from the germline J gene. This sequence joins TRBV31 and TRBJ1-5, with D possibly being TRBD1 (6 bases). The germline gives CDR1 GKSSPN, CDR2 SITVG. V gave up 0 bases and J gave up 6 bases, with 9 bases separating them. The CDR3 sequence is 13 residues long. The sequenced part of the CDR3 DNA is TGTGCCTGGAGTCTAGGGGGGGGCCAGGCTCCGCTT. It encodes CAWSLGGGQAPL. The complete CDR3 reads CAWSLGGGQAPLF.

This clone was observed a handful of times. Germline and genes: mouse. The read falls 1 residue short of the CDR3 end, and the missing part is taken from the germline J gene. The chain links TRBV13-1 to TRBJ2-3; 8 bases match TRBD2. The CDR3 consists of 14 residues. CDR1 is NSHNY and CDR2 is SYGAGN in the germline V gene. The V gene end was trimmed by 3 bases and the J gene end by 3 bases; junction bases not matched to a gene: 3. CDR3 sequence reads: CASSGPGGAETLYF. The CDR3 DNA, read in part, is TGTGCCAGCAGTGGCCCTGGGGGGGCAGAAACGCTGTAT.

This clone was counted only a few times. The gene symbols are mouse symbols. Coverage ceases 1 residue before the CDR3 finishes, and the germline J gene fills in the end. The chain has TRBV16 and TRBJ2-5; perhaps D is TRBD1 or TRBD2 (5 bases each). The germline CDR1 and CDR2 sequences are SGHSA and FRNQAP. The CDR3 covers 14 residues. V lost 0 bases and J 3 bases, leaving 7 bases between the germline ends. This chain's CDR3 is CASSLEGDQDTQYF. The covered CDR3 bases are TGTGCAAGCAGCTTAGAGGGGGATCAAGACACCCAGTAC.

This clone was observed once. Mouse germline and gene names are used. The read ends 1 residue before the CDR3 terminus; that terminus is restored from the germline J gene. The rearrangement joins TRBV26 to TRBJ1-1; D gene ambiguous. The germline V gene has CDR1 KGHPV and CDR2 FQNQEV (reference sequence). The CDR3 sequence is 12 residues long. V lost 6 bases to trimming and J lost 1 base, with 6 bases between them. The part of the CDR3 DNA that was read is TGTGCCAGCAGCCAACAAAACACAGAAGTCTTC. Protein product: CASSQQNTEVF. The entire CDR3 sequence reads CASSQQNTEVFF. The full variable domain, in which reference TRBV26 and TRBJ1-1 provide the parts outside the CDR3, is NSKVIQTPRYLVKGQGQKAKMRCIPEKGHPVVFWYQQNKNNEFKFLINFQNQEVLQQIDMTEKRFSAECPSNSPCSLEIQSSEAGDSALYLCASSQQNTEVFFGKGTRLTVV.

Comment on this clone: Each gene name is a mouse one. Coverage ceases 1 residue before the CDR3 finishes, and the germline J gene fills in the end. The chain uses TRBV13-2 and TRBJ2-1; 9 nucleotides align to TRBD2. Germline CDR1 reads NNHNN; CDR2 reads SYGAGS (reference sequence). The CDR3 has 15 amino acids. V dropped 0 bases and J dropped 6; count of bases not matched to a gene: 4. CDR3 in amino acids: CASGDAGGGGAEQFF. CDR3 DNA (partial): TGTGCCAGCGGTGATGCTGGGGGGGGCGGTGCTGAGCAGTTC.

With respect to this clone: Gene names and germline match the mouse. The read ends 1 residue early relative to the CDR3; the germline J gene fills the gap. This sequence joins TRBV20 and TRBJ2-1; D possibly corresponds to TRBD2 (6 bases). This CDR3 is built from 13 residues. Germline loops: CDR1 GFQATS, CDR2 STVNSAI. The V gene lost 2 bases and the J gene lost 7 bases, with 12 bases spanning the gap. The CDR3 DNA, read in part, is TGTGGTGCTAGGATGGGACTTGAGGCTGAGCAGTTC. Translating gives CGARMGLEAEQF. The full CDR3 sequence reads CGARMGLEAEQFF. Drawing the rest from reference TRBV20 and TRBJ2-1, the complete variable domain is GALVYQYPRRTICKSGTSMRMECQAVGFQATSVAWYRQSPQKTFELIALSTVNSAIKYEQNFTQEKFPISHPNLSFSSMTVLNAYLEDRGLYLCGARMGLEAEQFFGPGTRLTVL.

With regard to this clone: The germline and genes are mouse ones. The CDR3 extends 1 residue past the end of the read, so its final part is completed from the germline J gene. V is TRBV31 and J is TRBJ2-7, with unresolved D. The V gene's germline CDR1 is GKSSPN and CDR2 SITVG. The CDR3 length is 13 residues. V was clipped by 0 bases and J by 3 bases, with 9 bases between them. Incomplete CDR3 DNA: TGTGCCTGGAGTCTATACAAAAGCTATGAACAGTAC. It specifies CAWSLYKSYEQY. In full, the CDR3 is CAWSLYKSYEQYF.

This clone was counted only a few times. Gene names and germline refer to mouse. The CDR3 end falls 1 residue outside the read, so it is completed with the germline J gene. V gene TRBV26 combines with J gene TRBJ2-7; TRBD1 might be the D (5 bases). In germline, CDR1 is KGHPV, CDR2 FQNQEV (reference sequence). This CDR3 has 14 amino acids. V gave up 2 bases and J gave up 0 bases, with 8 bases separating them. Incomplete CDR3 DNA: TGTGCCAGCAGTCTGGACAGAACCTCCTATGAACAGTAC. Its protein product is CASSLDRTSYEQY. The full-length CDR3 reads as CASSLDRTSYEQYF. Using reference TRBV26 and TRBJ2-7 for the parts outside the CDR3, the full variable domain is NSKVIQTPRYLVKGQGQKAKMRCIPEKGHPVVFWYQQNKNNEFKFLINFQNQEVLQQIDMTEKRFSAECPSNSPCSLEIQSSEAGDSALYLCASSLDRTSYEQYFGPGTRLTVL.

As for this clone: The listed genes are named as in mouse. The read ends 1 residue early relative to the CDR3; the germline J gene fills the gap. The chain employs TRBV9 and TRBJ1-1, with a tentative D call TRBD1 (5 bases). TRBV9 is tagged as a pseudogene. V was trimmed by 5 bases and J by 3 bases, leaving 13 bases between them. This CDR3 is built from 14 residues. The CDR3 loop reads CARSPSGRDTEVFF. CDR3 bases read: TGTGCCAGAAGCCCCTCAGGGCGGGACACAGAAGTCTTC.

In the case of this clone: These gene names are mouse names. The observed sequence ends 1 residue before the CDR3 terminus, with the missing tail filled in from the germline J gene. This chain joins TRBV4 and TRBJ2-5, with 8 bases identical to TRBD2. The CDR3 is 15 amino acids. From germline, CDR1 is LGHDT and CDR2 YNNKQL (reference sequence). With 3 bases clipped from V and 1 base from J, the junction kept 3 bases outside the gene matches. Partial CDR3 DNA: TGTGCCAGCAGCTATCTGGGGGGTTACCAAGACACCCAGTAC. Its translation is CASSYLGGYQDTQY. The CDR3 in its entirety is CASSYLGGYQDTQYF.